Shown below are 32 T cell receptor beta chains from a single sample sequenced in a study of blood T cell repertoires in COVID-19. TCRdb keeps only in-frame clones here, not all; method: immunoSEQ multiplex PCR. The sample shows over 150,000 clones, 88% of them seen only once. Sequences were obtained from peripheral blood. These receptors were taken from a man aged 50 to 59 with COVID-19, enrolled during active disease.

This chain uses TRBV5-6 with TRBJ2-7; 10 bases fit TRBD1. V trimming: 8 bases; J trimming: 6 bases; junction bases outside the gene matches: 14. Germline V CDR1 and CDR2: SGHDT, YYEEEE. The CDR3 is 15 amino acids. The CDR3 is CARKLGETGGGEQYF. CDR3 coding DNA: TGTGCCAGGAAGCTTGGGGAGACAGGGGGCGGCGAGCAGTACTTC.

The J gene is TRBJ2-5, the V gene TRBV5-1; a possible D gene is TRBD2 (6 bases). The CDR3 is made up of 15 amino acids. V lost 6 bases to trimming and J lost 0 bases, with 15 bases between them. The germline V gene has CDR1 SGHRS and CDR2 YFSETQ. For the CDR3, the DNA is TGCGCCAGCATAGTTGGGGGGAGGAACCAAGAGACCCAGTACTTC. Encoded protein: CASIVGGRNQETQYF.

The chain carries TRBV7-2 and TRBJ1-2; 7 bases are a match to TRBD1. This CDR3 region has 16 residues. Trimming at V came to 1 base and at J to 4 bases, leaving 9 bases not matched to a gene. Per germline, CDR1 SGHTA and CDR2 FQGNSA. The CDR3 is CASSLVSRQGGYGYTF. CDR3 bases: TGTGCCAGCAGCTTAGTTTCCCGACAGGGTGGCTATGGCTACACCTTC.

This chain connects TRBV19 to TRBJ2-1, with 7 positions matching TRBD2. The CDR3 has 14 amino acids. CDR1 is LNHDA and CDR2 is SQIVND in the germline V gene (reference sequence). Trimming removed 6 bases from V and 7 bases from J; junction bases left unmatched: 9. In nucleotides, the CDR3 is TGTGCCAGTAGAAGACCGGGACTAAAAAATGAGCAGTTCTTC. Translated, it gives CASRRPGLKNEQFF.

This clone has a single count. The chain combines TRBV4-1 with TRBJ1-1, with D possibly being TRBD1 (5 bases). CDR1 MGHRA and CDR2 YSYEKL come from the germline V gene. V was clipped by 2 bases and J by 4 bases, with 14 bases between them. CDR3 length equals 15 residues. In DNA form, the CDR3 reads TGCGCCAGCAGCCAACCGGCCGGAAGGGGCACTGAAGCTTTCTTT. Translated: CASSQPAGRGTEAFF.

The chain links TRBV30 to TRBJ1-2, with D perhaps TRBD1 (6 bases). The germline V gene encodes CDR1 GTSNPN and CDR2 SVGIG (reference sequence). CDR3 length: 16 amino acids. Trimming pared 2 bases from V and 2 bases from J, leaving 18 bases between. Here the CDR3 reads CAWSRLPQGQNYGYTF. The CDR3 DNA follows: TGTGCCTGGAGTCGTTTGCCCCAAGGACAGAACTATGGCTACACCTTC. The variable domain in full, completed from reference TRBV30 and TRBJ1-2, reads SQTIHQWPATLVQPVGSPLSLECTVEGTSNPNLYWYRQAAGRGLQLLFYSVGIGQISSEVPQNLSASRPQDRQFILSSKKLLLSDSGFYLCAWSRLPQGQNYGYTFGSGTRLTVV.

The genes are TRBV28 and TRBJ2-3, with 8 bases that match TRBD2. The CDR3 contains 14 residues. Germline values: CDR1 MDHEN, CDR2 SYDVKM. Losses at the gene ends were 5 bases for V and 2 bases for J; bases not matched to a gene: 3. The CDR3 is CASSSGGPTDTQYF. The CDR3 DNA is TGTGCCAGCAGTAGCGGGGGCCCCACAGATACGCAGTATTTT.

This clone appeared once. V usage is TRBV9 and J usage is TRBJ1-6; D perhaps matches TRBD1 (6 bases). The V gene's germline CDR1 is SGDLS and CDR2 YYNGEE. Trimming took off 4 bases at V and 5 bases at J, with 10 bases between the two ends. The CDR3 is made up of 14 amino acids. CDR3 nucleotides: TGTGCCAGCAGCCCTCGGACAGATAATTCACCCCTCCACTTT. Translating gives CASSPRTDNSPLHF.

The J gene is TRBJ1-4, the V gene TRBV18; D unresolved. Trimming shortened V by 2 bases and J by 4 bases, and 8 bases separated the two germline ends. The CDR3 is made up of 14 amino acids. Germline loops: CDR1 KGHSH, CDR2 LQKENI. CDR3 in amino acids: CASSPIRSNEKLFF. The CDR3 nucleotides read TGTGCCAGCTCACCAATCAGAAGTAATGAAAAACTGTTTTTT.

This chain uses TRBV7-9 with TRBJ1-6; 8 bases map to TRBD1. Germline assignment: CDR1 SEHNR and CDR2 FQNEAQ (reference sequence). The length of the CDR3 is 14 residues. Trimming took 4 bases from V and 6 from J; bases not matched to a gene: 2. CDR3 nucleotides: TGTGCCAGCAGCTGGGGACAGGTTAATTCACCCCTCCACTTT. Protein: CASSWGQVNSPLHF.

J is TRBJ2-3 and V is TRBV29-1, with 10 bases fitting TRBD1. Per germline, CDR1 SQVTM and CDR2 ANQGSEA. After removal of 7 bases from V and 4 bases from J, the junction contained 2 bases not matched to a gene. The CDR3 covers 12 residues. CDR3 sequence reads: CSGDRGPDTQYF. Written as DNA, the CDR3 is TGCAGCGGGGACAGGGGCCCAGATACGCAGTATTTT.

V and J are TRBV6-5 and TRBJ2-7, with 11 bases lining up with TRBD1. The CDR3 sequence is 16 residues long. Trimming took 2 bases from V and 6 from J; bases not matched to a gene: 9. Per the germline V gene, CDR1 is MNHEY and CDR2 is SVGAGI. The CDR3 is CASSYPSGTGGAEQYF. CDR3 in DNA: TGTGCCAGCAGTTACCCGTCCGGGACAGGGGGGGCCGAGCAGTACTTC.

V usage is TRBV24-1 and J usage is TRBJ1-2, with 9 bases matching TRBD1. The length of the CDR3 is 15 residues. V shed 4 bases and J 8 bases; nucleotides not matched to a gene: 10. In germline, CDR1 is KGHDR, CDR2 SFDVKD. CDR3 in amino acids: CATSETGTGKSGYTF. The CDR3 region has the DNA TGTGCCACCAGTGAAACCGGGACAGGGAAGTCCGGCTACACCTTC.

The V and J genes are TRBV7-9 and TRBJ2-1, with TRBD2 matching over 7 bases. The length of the CDR3 is 15 residues. Germline-derived CDR1 and CDR2 are SEHNR and FQNEAQ (reference sequence). Trimming took 5 bases from V and 4 from J; bases not matched to a gene: 8. The CDR3 is CASSPVGSGYNEQFF. CDR3 DNA: TGTGCCAGCAGCCCAGTGGGTAGCGGGTACAATGAGCAGTTCTTC.

This clone was observed a single time. The V call is TRBV28, the J call TRBJ2-7; D not certain. Trimming shortened V by 5 bases and J by 0 bases, and 5 bases separated the two germline ends. CDR1 is MDHEN, CDR2 SYDVKM, per germline. CDR3 size: 12 residues. In DNA form, the CDR3 reads TGTGCCAGCAGTCCCAGCTCCTACGAGCAGTACTTC. It codes for CASSPSSYEQYF.

This clone occurred a few times. V gene TRBV7-8 combines with J gene TRBJ2-2, with D possibly matching TRBD1 (6 bases). Trimming removed 6 bases at V and 4 bases at J, with 9 bases between. The CDR3 has 13 amino acids. In germline, CDR1 is SGHVS, CDR2 FQNEAQ. CDR3 loop: CASRTRGTGELFF. In DNA, the CDR3 is TGTGCCAGCAGGACCAGGGGCACCGGGGAGCTGTTTTTT. The full variable domain, rest sourced from reference TRBV7-8 and TRBJ2-2, is GAGVSQSPRYKVAKRGQDVALRCDPISGHVSLFWYQQALGQGPEFLTYFQNEAQLDKSGLPSDRFFAERPEGSVSTLKIQRTQQEDSAVYLCASRTRGTGELFFGEGSRLTVL.

The chain recombines TRBV19 with TRBJ1-6, with 8 bases aligning to TRBD1. V shed 6 bases, J shed 2 bases, and the junction held 3 bases outside the gene matches. This CDR3 has 15 amino acids. CDR1 is LNHDA, CDR2 SQIVND, per germline (reference sequence). The CDR3 DNA follows: TGTGCCAGTAGCGACAGGGGCACCTATAATTCACCCCTCCACTTT. It encodes CASSDRGTYNSPLHF.

The V gene is TRBV6-5, the J gene TRBJ2-7, with 9 nucleotides matching TRBD1. J gave up 3 bases and V 4 bases, and 4 bases lay outside the gene matches. The CDR3 has 14 residues. The germline CDR1 and CDR2 sequences are MNHEY and SVGAGI. In DNA, the CDR3 is TGTGCCAGCAGTTCGGACAGGGGAGTCTACGAGCAGTACTTC. This translates into CASSSDRGVYEQYF.

V and J are TRBV7-2 and TRBJ2-1, with D possibly being TRBD2 (6 bases). The V end lost 3 bases, the J end lost 7 bases, and 16 bases lay between the germline ends. CDR3 length: 15 amino acids. Germline V lookup: CDR1 SGHTA, CDR2 FQGNSA. The CDR3 sequence: CASSLYGGTTNEQFF. The CDR3 DNA is TGTGCCAGCAGCTTGTACGGGGGAACGACTAATGAGCAGTTCTTC. Together with reference TRBV7-2 and TRBJ2-1, the CDR3 gives the full variable domain: GAGVSQSPSNKVTEKGKDVELRCDPISGHTALYWYRQSLGQGLEFLIYFQGNSAPDKSGLPSDRFSAERTGGSVSTLTIQRTQQEDSAVYLCASSLYGGTTNEQFFGPGTRLTVL.

The chain joins TRBV7-9 to TRBJ2-1; TRBD2 matches 8 bases. The CDR3 spans 18 residues. Germline CDR1 reads SEHNR; CDR2 reads FQNEAQ (reference sequence). V lost 5 bases to trimming and J lost 1 base; unmatched junction nucleotides: 13. The DNA for the CDR3 is TGTGCCAGCAGCACCGGCCTCCGAGCGGGAGTGTCCTACAATGAGCAGTTCTTC. This sequence encodes CASSTGLRAGVSYNEQFF.

This clone was found once. CDR3 DNA: TGTGCCAGCAGCCATTCCCGTCGGGGGTATGAGAACACCATATATTTT. It translates to CASSHSRRGYENTIYF. The chain has TRBV14 and TRBJ1-3; D perhaps matches TRBD1 (5 bases). Germline V gives CDR1 SGHDN, CDR2 FVKESK. Trimming stripped 3 bases from V and 7 bases from J, with 19 bases between. The CDR3 is 16 residues long.

The chain combines TRBV5-6 with TRBJ2-1; TRBD2 aligns across 7 bases. Germline CDR1 reads SGHDT; CDR2 reads YYEEEE. V lost 4 bases, J lost 7 bases, and 11 bases stayed unmatched. This CDR3 has 15 residues. In nucleotides, the CDR3 is TGTGCCAGCAGCCGCGGGAGCCCGCCGCGGAATGAGCAGTTCTTC. It translates to CASSRGSPPRNEQFF.

This clone was counted once. The V and J genes are TRBV6-1 and TRBJ1-5; 8 nucleotides agree with TRBD1. There are 14 residues in the CDR3. CDR1 is MNHNS, CDR2 SASEGT, per germline. V trimming: 3 bases; J trimming: 9 bases; junction bases outside the gene matches: 7. CDR3 sequence (DNA): TGTGCCAGCAGTGAGACCAGGGGGCGTGGGCCCCAGCATTTT. Translating it yields CASSETRGRGPQHF.

The V gene is TRBV5-4, the J gene TRBJ1-2; 8 nucleotides agree with TRBD1. CDR1 is SGHNT, CDR2 YYREEE, per germline (reference sequence). CDR3 length: 17 residues. The V and J ends lost 1 base and 4 bases, in that order; junction bases with no gene match: 12. The CDR3 bases are TGTGCCAGCAGCTTGCAGGGGGCAGGGGCAGTAGGCTATGGCTACACCTTC. Translated, it gives CASSLQGAGAVGYGYTF.

The chain carries TRBV3-1 (or the pseudogene TRBV3-2) and TRBJ2-6; the D gene is possibly TRBD1 (6 bases). The germline gives CDR1 LGHDT, CDR2 YNNKEL (reference sequence). Deletions cut 8 bases from V and 0 bases from J, with 11 bases between. The CDR3 covers 15 residues. CDR3 nucleotides: TGTGCCAGCGGGATAGGGGGCTCTGGGGCCAACGTCCTGACTTTC. This sequence encodes CASGIGGSGANVLTF.

The rearrangement links TRBV12-2 to TRBJ2-7; TRBD1, the table's D call, lacks a check against the DNA. TRBV12-2 is an annotated pseudogene. There are 15 residues in the CDR3. In DNA form, the CDR3 reads TGTGCAAGTCGCTTACGACCAGGGGGAGTCTACGAGCAGTACTTC. It translates to CASRLRPGGVYEQYF.

The V and J genes are TRBV18 and TRBJ2-5; maybe TRBD1 (6 bases). The ends were cut back, 1 base at V and 5 bases at J, with 11 bases in the middle. Germline V CDR1 and CDR2: KGHSH, LQKENI. CDR3 length: 14 amino acids. The CDR3 protein is CASSPLGAEETQYF. In DNA form, the CDR3 reads TGTGCCAGCTCACCACTGGGGGCGGAGGAGACCCAGTACTTC. The entire variable domain, with the rest obtained from reference TRBV18 and TRBJ2-5, is as follows: NAGVMQNPRHLVRRRGQEARLRCSPMKGHSHVYWYRQLPEEGLKFMVYLQKENIIDESGMPKERFSAEFPKEGPSILRIQQVVRGDSAAYFCASSPLGAEETQYFGPGTRLLVL.

V usage is TRBV19 and J usage is TRBJ2-3; 13 positions match TRBD2. The CDR3 is 15 residues long. Trimming cost V 7 bases and J 4 bases; bases outside gene matches: 5. Germline loops: CDR1 LNHDA, CDR2 SQIVND (reference sequence). For the CDR3, the DNA is TGTGCCAGTACCCGGACTAGCGGGAGTGCAGATACGCAGTATTTT. Translated, it gives CASTRTSGSADTQYF. The full variable domain, with the rest looked up from reference TRBV19 and TRBJ2-3, is DGGITQSPKYLFRKEGQNVTLSCEQNLNHDAMYWYRQDPGQGLRLIYYSQIVNDFQKGDIAEGYSVSREKKESFPLTVTSAQKNPTAFYLCASTRTSGSADTQYFGPGTRLTVL.

The chain combines TRBV27 with TRBJ2-7; the D gene is possibly TRBD2 (6 bases). Germline-derived CDR1 and CDR2 are MNHEY and SMNVEV (reference sequence). This CDR3 contains 14 residues. With 4 bases removed from V and 2 bases from J, the gap between germline ends came to 12 bases. The CDR3 loop is CASSWGGPTYEQYF. The CDR3 bases are TGTGCCAGCAGTTGGGGAGGACCTACCTACGAGCAGTACTTC.

J is TRBJ2-3 and V is TRBV27, with TRBD2 matching over 7 bases. This CDR3 comprises 17 residues. The J segment lost 3 bases and the V segment lost 1 base, leaving 10 bases of the junction unmatched. Germline values: CDR1 MNHEY, CDR2 SMNVEV (reference sequence). CDR3 in amino acids: CASSLLAQRGSTDTQYF. The DNA for the CDR3 is TGTGCCAGCAGTTTATTAGCCCAGCGGGGTAGTACAGATACGCAGTATTTT.

The chain is built from TRBV29-1 and TRBJ2-1, with TRBD2 as a possible D gene (5 bases). This CDR3 comprises 14 residues. The germline V gene encodes CDR1 SQVTM and CDR2 ANQGSEA. V was shortened by 3 bases and J by 5 bases, with 14 bases between the two germline ends. The CDR3 region is CSVEERTKNNEQFF. CDR3 in DNA: TGCAGCGTTGAGGAGCGGACGAAAAACAATGAGCAGTTCTTC.

This clone was seen a single time. V and J are TRBV28 and TRBJ2-7; D perhaps matches TRBD1 (7 bases). CDR1 and CDR2 from the germline V gene are MDHEN and SYDVKM. With 3 bases removed from V and 2 bases from J, the gap between germline ends came to 14 bases. This CDR3 has 15 amino acids. In DNA form, the CDR3 reads TGTGCCAGCAGTTTCCAGGGGGACTTTACCTACGAGCAGTACTTC. Translation gives CASSFQGDFTYEQYF.